The T cell receptor (beta chain) under discussion was sequenced for a study of shared clonotypes between healthy human individuals. Across the whole study: The study enrolled a couple of women and three men aged 18 to 49.

The donors, all of them Caucasian adults, lived in Nashville, Tennessee. General study points: Incomplete sequencing of sorted subsets was indicated by rarefaction despite large depth. In general, naive subsets displayed greater estimated richness than memory subsets did.

As to this clone: What it binds is unknown.

Sequencing was performed with immunoSEQ multiplex PCR; in TCRdb, only in-frame clones are kept and a portion is missing. The data contain approximately 500,000 clones, 90% to 97% of them singletons. Germline V gene sequence: CDR1 MDHEN, CDR2 SYDVKM. Trimming took 6 bases from V and 1 from J, leaving 12 bases between them. This CDR3 is 14 amino acids long. This TCR came from a woman between 25 and 40 years old in good health. The chain links TRBV28 to TRBJ1-1, with D perhaps TRBD1 (5 bases). The sequencing sample was made of naive CD4+ T cells sorted from blood. Specified subset: CD45RA+ positively selected. In DNA form, the CDR3 reads TGTGCCAGCAGGCGCCGGGGGGAGAACACTGAAGCTTTCTTT. As protein: CASRRRGENTEAFF.